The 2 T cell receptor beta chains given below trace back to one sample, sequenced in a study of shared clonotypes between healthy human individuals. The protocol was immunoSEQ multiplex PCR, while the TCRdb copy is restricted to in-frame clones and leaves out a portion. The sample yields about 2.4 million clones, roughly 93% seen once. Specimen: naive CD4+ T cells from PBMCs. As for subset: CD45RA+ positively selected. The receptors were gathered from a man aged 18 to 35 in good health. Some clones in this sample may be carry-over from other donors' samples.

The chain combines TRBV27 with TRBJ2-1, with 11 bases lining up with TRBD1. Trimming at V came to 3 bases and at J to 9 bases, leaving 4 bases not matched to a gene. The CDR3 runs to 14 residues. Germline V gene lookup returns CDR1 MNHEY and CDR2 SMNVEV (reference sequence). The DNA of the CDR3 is TGTGCCAGCAGTTTGGACAGGGGGCCGGGTGAGCAGTTCTTC. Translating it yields CASSLDRGPGEQFF.

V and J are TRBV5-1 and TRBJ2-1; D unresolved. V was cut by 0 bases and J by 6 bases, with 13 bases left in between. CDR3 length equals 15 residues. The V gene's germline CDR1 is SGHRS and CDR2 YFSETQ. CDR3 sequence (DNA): TGCGCCAGCAGCTTGGTCAGTGGACCGGGCAATGAGCAGTTCTTC. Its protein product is CASSLVSGPGNEQFF. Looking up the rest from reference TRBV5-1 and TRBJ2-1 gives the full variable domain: KAGVTQTPRYLIKTRGQQVTLSCSPISGHRSVSWYQQTPGQGLQFLFEYFSETQRNKGNFPGRFSGRQFSNSRSEMNVSTLELGDSALYLCASSLVSGPGNEQFFGPGTRLTVL.